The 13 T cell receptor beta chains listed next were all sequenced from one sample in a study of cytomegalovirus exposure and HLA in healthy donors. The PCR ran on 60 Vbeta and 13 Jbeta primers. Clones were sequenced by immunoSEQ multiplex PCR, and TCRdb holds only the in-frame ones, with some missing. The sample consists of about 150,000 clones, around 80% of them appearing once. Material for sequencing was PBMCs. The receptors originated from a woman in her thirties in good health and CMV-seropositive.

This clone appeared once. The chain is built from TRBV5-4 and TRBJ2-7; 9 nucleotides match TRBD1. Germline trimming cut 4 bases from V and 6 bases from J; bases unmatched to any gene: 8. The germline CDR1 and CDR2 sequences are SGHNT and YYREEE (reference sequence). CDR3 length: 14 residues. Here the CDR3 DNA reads TGTGCCAGCAGCCCACCACAGGGGGCGGGCGAGCAGTACTTC. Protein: CASSPPQGAGEQYF.

CDR3 amino acids: CASSARWDSSYEQYF. Written as DNA, the CDR3 is TGTGCCAGCAGCGCCCGGTGGGACAGCTCCTACGAGCAGTACTTC. The V call is TRBV7-9, the J call TRBJ2-7; TRBD1 agrees at 7 bases. From germline, CDR1 is SEHNR and CDR2 FQNEAQ (reference sequence). J lost 0 bases, V lost 5 bases, and 7 bases had no gene match. This CDR3 region has 15 residues.

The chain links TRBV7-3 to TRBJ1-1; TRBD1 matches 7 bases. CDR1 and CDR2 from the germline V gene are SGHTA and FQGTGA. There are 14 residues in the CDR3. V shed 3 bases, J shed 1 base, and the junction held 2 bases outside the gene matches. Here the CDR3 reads CASSLRGRNTEAFF. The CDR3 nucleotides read TGTGCCAGCAGCTTGAGGGGGCGGAACACTGAAGCTTTCTTT.

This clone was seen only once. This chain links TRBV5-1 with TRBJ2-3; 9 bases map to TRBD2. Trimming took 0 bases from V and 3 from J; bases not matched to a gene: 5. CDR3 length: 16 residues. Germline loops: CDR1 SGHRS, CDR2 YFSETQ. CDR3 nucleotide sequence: TGCGCCAGCAGCTTGGCAGCGAGCGGGGGGACAGATACGCAGTATTTT. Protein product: CASSLAASGGTDTQYF.

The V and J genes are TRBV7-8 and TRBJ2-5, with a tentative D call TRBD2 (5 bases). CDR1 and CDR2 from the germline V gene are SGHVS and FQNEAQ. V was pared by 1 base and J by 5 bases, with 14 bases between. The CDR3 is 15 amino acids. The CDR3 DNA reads TGTGCCAGCAGCTTAGGAGGGAATTTTGGGGAGACCCAGTACTTC. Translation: CASSLGGNFGETQYF. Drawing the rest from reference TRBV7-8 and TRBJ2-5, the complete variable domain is GAGVSQSPRYKVAKRGQDVALRCDPISGHVSLFWYQQALGQGPEFLTYFQNEAQLDKSGLPSDRFFAERPEGSVSTLKIQRTQQEDSAVYLCASSLGGNFGETQYFGPGTRLLVL.

The CDR3 loop reads CASSIPLPGPGGETQYF. CDR3 DNA: TGTGCCAGTAGTATACCTCTCCCAGGGCCCGGGGGAGAGACCCAGTACTTC. The chain joins TRBV19 to TRBJ2-5, with D possibly matching TRBD2 (6 bases). This CDR3 has 17 amino acids. Looked up from germline, CDR1 is LNHDA and CDR2 is SQIVND (reference sequence). V was shortened by 2 bases and J by 4 bases, with 20 bases between the two germline ends.

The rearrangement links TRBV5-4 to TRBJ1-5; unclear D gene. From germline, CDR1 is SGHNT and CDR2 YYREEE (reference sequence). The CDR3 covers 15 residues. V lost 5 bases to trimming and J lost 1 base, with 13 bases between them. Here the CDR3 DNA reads TGTGCCAGCAGTATGGGAGTGAACAGCAATCAGCCCCAGCATTTT. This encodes CASSMGVNSNQPQHF.

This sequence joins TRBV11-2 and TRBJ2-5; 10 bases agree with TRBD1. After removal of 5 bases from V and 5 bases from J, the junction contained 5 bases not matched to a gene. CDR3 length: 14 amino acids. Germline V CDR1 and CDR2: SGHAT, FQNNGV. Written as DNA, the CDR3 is TGTGCCAGCAGCGTAAGGGGACAGGGGGAGACCCAGTACTTC. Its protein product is CASSVRGQGETQYF.

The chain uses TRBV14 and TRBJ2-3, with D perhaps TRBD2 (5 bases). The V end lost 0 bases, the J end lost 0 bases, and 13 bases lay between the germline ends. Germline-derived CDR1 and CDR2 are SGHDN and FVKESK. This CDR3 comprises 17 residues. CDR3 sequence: CASSQDRLAVSTDTQYF. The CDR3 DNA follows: TGTGCCAGCAGCCAAGACCGGCTAGCAGTTAGCACAGATACGCAGTATTTT.

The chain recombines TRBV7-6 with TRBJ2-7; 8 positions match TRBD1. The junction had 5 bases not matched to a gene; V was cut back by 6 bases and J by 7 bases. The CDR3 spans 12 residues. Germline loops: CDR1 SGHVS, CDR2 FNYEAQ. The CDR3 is CASRTGAGEQYF. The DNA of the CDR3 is TGTGCCAGCAGGACAGGGGCTGGGGAGCAGTACTTC. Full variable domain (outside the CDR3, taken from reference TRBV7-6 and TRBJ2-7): GAGVSQSPRYKVTKRGQDVALRCDPISGHVSLYWYRQALGQGPEFLTYFNYEAQQDKSGLPNDRFSAERPEGSISTLTIQRTEQRDSAMYRCASRTGAGEQYFGPGTRLTVT.

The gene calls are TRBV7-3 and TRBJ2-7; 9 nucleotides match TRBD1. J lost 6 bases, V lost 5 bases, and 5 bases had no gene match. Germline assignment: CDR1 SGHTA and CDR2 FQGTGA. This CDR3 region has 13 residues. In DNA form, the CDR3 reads TGTGCCAGCAGCCCGGACAGGGGCGGCGAGCAGTACTTC. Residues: CASSPDRGGEQYF.

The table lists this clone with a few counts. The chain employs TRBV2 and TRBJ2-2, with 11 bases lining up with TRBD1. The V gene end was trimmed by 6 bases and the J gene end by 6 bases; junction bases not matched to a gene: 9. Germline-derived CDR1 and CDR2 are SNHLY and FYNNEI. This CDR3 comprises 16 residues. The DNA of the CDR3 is TGTGCCAGCAGGGATCTGGGACAGGGGGGCGCCGGGGAGCTGTTTTTT. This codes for CASRDLGQGGAGELFF.

CDR3 loop: CASSLTGTEAFF. CDR3 DNA sequence: TGCGCCAGCAGCTTGACAGGAACTGAAGCTTTCTTT. The chain recombines TRBV5-1 with TRBJ1-1; maybe TRBD1 (5 bases). This CDR3 is built from 12 residues. Germline-derived CDR1 and CDR2 are SGHRS and YFSETQ. Trimming took 1 base from V and 5 from J, leaving 6 bases between them.